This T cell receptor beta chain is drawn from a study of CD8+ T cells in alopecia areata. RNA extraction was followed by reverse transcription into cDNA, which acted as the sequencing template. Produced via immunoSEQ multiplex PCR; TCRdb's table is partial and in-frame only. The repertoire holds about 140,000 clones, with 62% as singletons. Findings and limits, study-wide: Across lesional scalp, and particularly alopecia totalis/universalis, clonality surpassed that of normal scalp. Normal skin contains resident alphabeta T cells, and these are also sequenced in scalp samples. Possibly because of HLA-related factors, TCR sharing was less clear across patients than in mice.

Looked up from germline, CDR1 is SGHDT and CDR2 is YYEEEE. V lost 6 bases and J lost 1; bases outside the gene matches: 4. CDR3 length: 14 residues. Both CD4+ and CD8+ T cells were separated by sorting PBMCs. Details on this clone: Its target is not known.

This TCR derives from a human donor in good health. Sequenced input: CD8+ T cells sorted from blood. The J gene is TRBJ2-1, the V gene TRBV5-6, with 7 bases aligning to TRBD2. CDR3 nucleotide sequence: TGTGCCAGCATAGCGGGTAGTTCCTACAATGAGCAGTTCTTC. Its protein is CASIAGSSYNEQFF.